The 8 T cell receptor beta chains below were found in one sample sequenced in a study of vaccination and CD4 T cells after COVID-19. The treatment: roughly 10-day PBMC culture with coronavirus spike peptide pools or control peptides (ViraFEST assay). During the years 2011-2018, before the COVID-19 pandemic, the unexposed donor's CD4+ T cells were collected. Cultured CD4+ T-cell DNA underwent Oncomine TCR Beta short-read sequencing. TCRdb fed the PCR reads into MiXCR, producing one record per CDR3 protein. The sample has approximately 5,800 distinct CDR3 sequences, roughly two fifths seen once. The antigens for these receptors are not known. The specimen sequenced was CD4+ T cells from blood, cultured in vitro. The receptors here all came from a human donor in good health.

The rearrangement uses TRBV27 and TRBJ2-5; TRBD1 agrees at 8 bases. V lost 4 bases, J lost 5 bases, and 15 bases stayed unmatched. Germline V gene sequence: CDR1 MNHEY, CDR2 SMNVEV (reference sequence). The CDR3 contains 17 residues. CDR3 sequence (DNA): TGTGCCAGCAGTTCCCCTACCCAGGACAGGGCCCCCGAGACCCAGTACTTC. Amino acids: CASSSPTQDRAPETQYF.

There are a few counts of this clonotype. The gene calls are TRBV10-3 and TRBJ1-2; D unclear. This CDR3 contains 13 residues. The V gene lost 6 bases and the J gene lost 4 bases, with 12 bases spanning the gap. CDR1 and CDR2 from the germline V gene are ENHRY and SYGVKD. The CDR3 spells CAIRDAAIYGYTF. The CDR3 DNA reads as TGTGCCATCAGGGACGCGGCAATCTATGGCTACACCTTC.

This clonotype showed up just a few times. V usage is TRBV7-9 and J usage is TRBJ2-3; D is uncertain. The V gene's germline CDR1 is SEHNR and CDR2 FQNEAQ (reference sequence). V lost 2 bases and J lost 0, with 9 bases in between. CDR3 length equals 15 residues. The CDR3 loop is CASSLLSSSTDTQYF. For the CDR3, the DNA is TGTGCCAGCAGCTTACTCAGTTCTAGCACAGATACGCAGTATTTT. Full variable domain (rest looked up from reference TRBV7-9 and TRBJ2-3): DTGVSQNPRHKITKRGQNVTFRCDPISEHNRLYWYRQTLGQGPEFLTYFQNEAQLEKSRLLSDRFSAERPKGSFSTLEIQRTEQGDSAMYLCASSLLSSSTDTQYFGPGTRLTVL.

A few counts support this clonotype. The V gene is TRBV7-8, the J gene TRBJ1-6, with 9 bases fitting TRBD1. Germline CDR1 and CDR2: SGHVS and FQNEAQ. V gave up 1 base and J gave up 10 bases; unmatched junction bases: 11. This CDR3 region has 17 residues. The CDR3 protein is CASSLGMGQGGWSPLHF. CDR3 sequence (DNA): TGTGCCAGCAGCTTAGGAATGGGACAGGGCGGTTGGTCACCCCTCCACTTT.

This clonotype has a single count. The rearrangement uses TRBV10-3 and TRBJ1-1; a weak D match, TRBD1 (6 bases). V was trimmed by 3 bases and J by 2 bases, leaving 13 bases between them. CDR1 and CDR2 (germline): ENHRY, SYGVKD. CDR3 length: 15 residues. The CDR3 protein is CAISEGGLSNTEAFF. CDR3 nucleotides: TGTGCCATCAGTGAAGGGGGGCTCTCCAACACTGAAGCTTTCTTT.

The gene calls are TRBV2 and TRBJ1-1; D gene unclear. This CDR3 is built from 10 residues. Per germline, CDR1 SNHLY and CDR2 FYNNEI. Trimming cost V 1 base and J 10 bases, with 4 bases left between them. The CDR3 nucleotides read TGTGCCAGCAGTGAAGACTCAGCTTTCTTT. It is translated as CASSEDSAFF.

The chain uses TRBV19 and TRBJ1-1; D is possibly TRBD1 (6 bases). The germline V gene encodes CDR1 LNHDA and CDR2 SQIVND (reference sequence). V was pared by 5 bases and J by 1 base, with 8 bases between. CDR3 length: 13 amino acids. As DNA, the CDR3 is TGTGCCAGTAGTCCACAGGGGAACACTGAAGCTTTCTTT. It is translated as CASSPQGNTEAFF. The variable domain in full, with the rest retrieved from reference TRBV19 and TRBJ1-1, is DGGITQSPKYLFRKEGQNVTLSCEQNLNHDAMYWYRQDPGQGLRLIYYSQIVNDFQKGDIAEGYSVSREKKESFPLTVTSAQKNPTAFYLCASSPQGNTEAFFGQGTRLTVV.

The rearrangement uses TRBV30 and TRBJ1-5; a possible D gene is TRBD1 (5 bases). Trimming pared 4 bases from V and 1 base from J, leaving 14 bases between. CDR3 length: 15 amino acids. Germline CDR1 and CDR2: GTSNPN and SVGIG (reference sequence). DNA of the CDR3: TGTGCCTGGAAATCGGACCCAGGGAGCAATCAGCCCCAGCATTTT. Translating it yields CAWKSDPGSNQPQHF.